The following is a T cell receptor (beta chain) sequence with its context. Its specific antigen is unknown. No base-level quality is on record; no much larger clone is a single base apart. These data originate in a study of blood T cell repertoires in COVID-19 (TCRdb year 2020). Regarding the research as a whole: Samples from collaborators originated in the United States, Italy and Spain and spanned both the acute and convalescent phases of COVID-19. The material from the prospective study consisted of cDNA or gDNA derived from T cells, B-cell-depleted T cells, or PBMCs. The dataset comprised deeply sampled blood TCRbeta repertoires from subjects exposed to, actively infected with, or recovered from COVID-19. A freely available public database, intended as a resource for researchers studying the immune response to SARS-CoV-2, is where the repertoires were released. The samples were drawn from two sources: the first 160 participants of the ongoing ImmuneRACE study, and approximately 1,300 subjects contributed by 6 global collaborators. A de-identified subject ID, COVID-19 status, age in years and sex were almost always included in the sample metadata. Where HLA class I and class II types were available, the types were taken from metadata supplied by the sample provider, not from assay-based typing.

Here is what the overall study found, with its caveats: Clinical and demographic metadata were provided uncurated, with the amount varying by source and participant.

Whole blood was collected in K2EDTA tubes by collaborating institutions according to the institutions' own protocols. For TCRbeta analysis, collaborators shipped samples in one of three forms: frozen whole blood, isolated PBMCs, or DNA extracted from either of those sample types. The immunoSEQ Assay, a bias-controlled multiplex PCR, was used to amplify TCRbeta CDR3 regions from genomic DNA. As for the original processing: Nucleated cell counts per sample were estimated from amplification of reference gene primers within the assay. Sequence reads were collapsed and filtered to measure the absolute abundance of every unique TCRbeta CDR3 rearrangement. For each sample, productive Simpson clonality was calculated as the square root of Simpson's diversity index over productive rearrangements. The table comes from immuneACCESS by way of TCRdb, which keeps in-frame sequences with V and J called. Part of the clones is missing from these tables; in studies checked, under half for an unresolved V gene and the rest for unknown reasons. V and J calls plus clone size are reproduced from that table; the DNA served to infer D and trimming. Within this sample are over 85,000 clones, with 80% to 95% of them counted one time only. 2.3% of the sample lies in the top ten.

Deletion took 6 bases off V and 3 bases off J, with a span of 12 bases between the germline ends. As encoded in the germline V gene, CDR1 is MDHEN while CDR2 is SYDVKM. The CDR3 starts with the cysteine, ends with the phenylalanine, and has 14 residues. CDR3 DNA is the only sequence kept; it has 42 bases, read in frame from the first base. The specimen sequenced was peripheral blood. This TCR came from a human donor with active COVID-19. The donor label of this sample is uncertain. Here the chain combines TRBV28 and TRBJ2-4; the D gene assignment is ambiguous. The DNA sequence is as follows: TGTGCCAGCAGATCCGGGTCCCACAAAAACATTCAGTACTTC. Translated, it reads CASRSGSHKNIQYF.